This T cell receptor (beta chain) was found in a study of blood T cell repertoires in COVID-19. TCRdb's copy holds only in-frame clones and misses some; the assay was immunoSEQ multiplex PCR. The sample lists 180,000 or so clones; 75% to 90% were seen once. J gave up 5 bases and V 8 bases, and 4 bases lay outside the gene matches. The CDR3 has 13 amino acids. The V gene's germline CDR1 is MNHEY and CDR2 SVGAGI. Sequencing was done on a sample of peripheral blood. The sequence was obtained from a woman aged 55-70 years with acute or convalescent COVID-19. The chain links TRBV6-5 to TRBJ2-5; 11 nucleotides agree with TRBD2. The CDR3 is CASPSGRRETQYF. The CDR3 nucleotides read TGTGCCAGCCCTAGCGGGAGGAGGGAGACCCAGTACTTC.